This passage covers 6 T cell receptor beta chains from one sample sequenced in a study of metastatic and nonmetastatic thyroid tumors. TCRdb re-analyzed the PCR reads using MiXCR. The sample holds 7,000 to 9,500 clones, about 20% seen once. Every patient underwent thyroid surgery untreated. Source material: adjacent normal tissue. These receptors were taken from a female donor with papillary thyroid cancer or a benign thyroid nodule (not recorded which). Some clones in this sample may be carry-over from other donors' samples.

Judged by abundance, this clone is medium-sized. The V call is TRBV19, the J call TRBJ1-3, with D tentatively TRBD1 (6 bases). The V gene lost 7 bases and the J gene lost 8 bases, with 9 bases spanning the gap. This CDR3 spans 11 amino acids. CDR1 LNHDA and CDR2 SQIVND come from the germline V gene (reference sequence). CDR3 region: CASIRGHTIYF. The CDR3 DNA sequence: TGTGCCAGTATCCGGGGGCACACCATATATTTT. Supplemented by reference TRBV19 and TRBJ1-3, the full variable domain reads DGGITQSPKYLFRKEGQNVTLSCEQNLNHDAMYWYRQDPGQGLRLIYYSQIVNDFQKGDIAEGYSVSREKKESFPLTVTSAQKNPTAFYLCASIRGHTIYFGEGSWLTVV.

This clone was counted many times. Other DNA sequences in the same sample also yield this CDR3. V usage is TRBV5-1 and J usage is TRBJ2-5; 16 bases line up with TRBD2. V gave up 2 bases and J gave up 5 bases; unmatched junction bases: 9. The CDR3 totals 18 residues. Germline CDR1 reads SGHRS; CDR2 reads YFSETQ. The chain's CDR3 is CASSFLGTSGGAAETQYF. The CDR3 nucleotides are TGCGCCAGCAGCTTCCTCGGGACTAGCGGGGGGGCCGCGGAGACCCAGTACTTC.

The chain carries TRBV7-2 and TRBJ1-2; the D is unclear. Germline V gene data show CDR1 as SGHTA and CDR2 as FQGNSA. CDR3 length: 15 residues. V dropped 1 base and J dropped 9 bases, with 18 bases sitting between them. The chain's CDR3 is CASSLDPRGSDCYTF. The CDR3, as DNA: TGTGCCAGCAGCTTAGACCCCCGGGGTTCGGATTGCTACACCTTC.

This clone has just a few counts. The chain links TRBV7-2 to TRBJ2-7; TRBD1 aligns across 8 bases. The length of the CDR3 is 12 residues. V lost 5 bases and J lost 7; bases outside the gene matches: 4. Germline V CDR1 and CDR2: SGHTA, FQGNSA. CDR3 in amino acids: CASSPGQGEQYF. The CDR3 nucleotides are TGTGCCAGCAGCCCAGGACAGGGAGAGCAGTACTTC.

Relative to its sample, this clone is medium-sized. The genes are TRBV5-6 and TRBJ2-7; D might be TRBD1 (6 bases). The CDR3 contains 14 residues. CDR1 is SGHDT, CDR2 YYEEEE, per germline. Between the trimmed V and J ends, which lost 4 bases and 2 bases, there was a span of 13 bases. DNA of the CDR3: TGTGCCAGCAGCGTGACAGGAATGCCCTACGAGCAGTACTTC. This codes for CASSVTGMPYEQYF. Together with reference TRBV5-6 and TRBJ2-7, the CDR3 gives the full variable domain: DAGVTQSPTHLIKTRGQQVTLRCSPKSGHDTVSWYQQALGQGPQFIFQYYEEEERQRGNFPDRFSGHQFPNYSSELNVNALLLGDSALYLCASSVTGMPYEQYFGPGTRLTVT.

This clone was detected a few times. The chain has TRBV6-2 or TRBV6-3 and TRBJ1-2; 8 bases match TRBD1. V lost 10 bases, J lost 8 bases, and 15 bases stayed unmatched. Germline CDR1 is MNHEY and CDR2 is SVGEGT. The CDR3 has 14 residues. CDR3 DNA sequence: TGTGCCATTCGCCGGGCAGGGGGCTCAAGCGGCTACACCTTC. It encodes CAIRRAGGSSGYTF.